This T cell receptor (beta chain) came from a study of cytomegalovirus exposure and HLA in healthy donors. The CDR3 consists of 14 residues. V lost 4 bases and J lost 3; bases outside the gene matches: 3. Per the germline V gene, CDR1 is SGHAT and CDR2 is FQNNGV. 13 Jbeta primers and 60 Vbeta primers were used for the PCR. Data came from immunoSEQ multiplex PCR; TCRdb stores just in-frame clones and leaves some out. The sample has around 68,000 clones, about 70% seen once. Donors likely had unrecorded immune exposures despite being nominally healthy when sampled. This clonotype was sampled from a woman aged 25 to 39 in good health and CMV-seronegative. This chain uses TRBV11-2 with TRBJ1-5; TRBD1 aligns across 7 bases. Sequencing was done on a sample of PBMCs. The CDR3 nucleotides read TGTGCCAGCAGCTCGGGACAGTACAATCAGCCCCAGCATTTT. It specifies CASSSGQYNQPQHF.